This TCR beta chain was recovered during a study of molecular identifiers for immune sequencing clone quantification. Findings of the study overall: Clones exceeding 20 RNA copies carried over 97% of effector molecules but under 1% of naive-cell molecules. Barcode sharing among identical TCR molecules could make large clones appear smaller.

On this clonotype: Its antigen is still unknown. Relative to the germline gene, one junction end is altered; a read error may explain this.

Source material for naive CD8 libraries was roughly 19,000 to 1,000,000 sorted cells, with 10%, 30% or 50% RNA. A CD8+CD4-CCR7+CD45RA+ gate was used to sort naive CD8 T cells. TCRdb ran MiXCR on the PCR reads and lists one entry per CDR3 protein. The sample includes about 640,000 distinct CDR3 sequences, around 20% of them seen just once. Germline lookup yields CDR1 SGHVS and CDR2 FNYEAQ. CDR3 size: 14 residues. This sequence was found in a human donor in good health. Some libraries in this study had Jurkat cell RNA spiked in. The chain couples TRBV7-6 to TRBJ2-5, with D possibly matching TRBD1 (5 bases). What was sequenced was naive CD8+ T cells from blood, with Jurkat cell RNA spiked in. Subset indicated: FACS-sorted CD8+CD4-CCR7+CD45RA+ naive T cells. CDR3 nucleotides: TGTGCCAGCAGCCTATCACAGGTCAGAGAGACCCGGTACTTC. It yields the protein CASSLSQVRETRYF.